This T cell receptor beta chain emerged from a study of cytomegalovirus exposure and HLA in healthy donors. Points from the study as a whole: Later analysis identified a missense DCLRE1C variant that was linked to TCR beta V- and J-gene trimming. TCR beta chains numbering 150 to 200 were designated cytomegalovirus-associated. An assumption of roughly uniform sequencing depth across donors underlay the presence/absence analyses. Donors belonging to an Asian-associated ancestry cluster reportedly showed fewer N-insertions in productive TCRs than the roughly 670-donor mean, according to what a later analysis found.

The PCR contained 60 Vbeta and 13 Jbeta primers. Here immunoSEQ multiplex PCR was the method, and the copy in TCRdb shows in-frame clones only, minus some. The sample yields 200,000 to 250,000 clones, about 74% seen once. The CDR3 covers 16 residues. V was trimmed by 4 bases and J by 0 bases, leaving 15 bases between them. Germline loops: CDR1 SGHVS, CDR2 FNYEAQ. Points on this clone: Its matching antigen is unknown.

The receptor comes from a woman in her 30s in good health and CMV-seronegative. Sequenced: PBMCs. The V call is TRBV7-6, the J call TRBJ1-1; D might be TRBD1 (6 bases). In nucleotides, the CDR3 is TGTGCCAGCAGCTCCCTGGCAGGGGCCATGAACACTGAAGCTTTCTTT. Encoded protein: CASSSLAGAMNTEAFF.